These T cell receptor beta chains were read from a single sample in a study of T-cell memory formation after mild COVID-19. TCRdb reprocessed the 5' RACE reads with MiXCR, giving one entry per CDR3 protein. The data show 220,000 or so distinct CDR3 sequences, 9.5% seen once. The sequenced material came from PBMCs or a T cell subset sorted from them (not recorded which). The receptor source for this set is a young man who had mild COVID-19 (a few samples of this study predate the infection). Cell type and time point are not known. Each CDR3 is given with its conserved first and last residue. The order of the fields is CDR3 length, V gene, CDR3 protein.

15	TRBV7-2	CASSFPVGGQDTQYF
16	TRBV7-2	CASSSRATGGDRGCTF
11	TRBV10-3	CAIRYQETQYF
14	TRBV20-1	CSARRQGLGETQYF
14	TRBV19	CASSRTGAGQRTFF
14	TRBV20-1	CSAPRGLSGNTIYF
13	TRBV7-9	CASIPTGSYGYTF
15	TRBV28	CASSSAGTDTDTQYF
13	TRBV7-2	CASSLSPMAEQFF
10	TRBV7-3	CATRDYGYTF
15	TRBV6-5	CASSQRLISTDTQYF
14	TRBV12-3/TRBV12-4	CASSLAGVADTQYF
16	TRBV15	CATSRGLADSTDTQYF
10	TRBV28	CASSSETQYF
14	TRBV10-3	CAITPGSSTDTQYF
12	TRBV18	CASSAGVGEAFF
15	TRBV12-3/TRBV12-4	CASSFRRGRSETQYF